The 23 T cell receptor beta chains reported below all come from one sample, sequenced in a study of blood T cell repertoires in COVID-19. The protocol was immunoSEQ multiplex PCR, while the TCRdb copy is restricted to in-frame clones and leaves out a portion. The sample contains around 190,000 clones, around 79% of which appear only once. Sequencing was performed on peripheral blood. The source is a woman aged 45-65 years with acute or convalescent COVID-19.

The chain uses TRBV4-2 and TRBJ1-2, with D perhaps TRBD1 (5 bases). The germline gives CDR1 LGHNA, CDR2 YNFKEQ. The V end was cut by 1 base, the J end by 4 bases, with 22 bases between. This CDR3 is built from 18 residues. The CDR3 protein is CASSQAQGGGGDLYGYTF. The CDR3 region has the DNA TGTGCCAGCAGCCAAGCCCAGGGTGGGGGGGGAGATCTCTATGGCTACACCTTC.

A few counts support this clone. The J gene is TRBJ2-1, the V gene TRBV6-5, with TRBD2 matching 11 bases. The ends lost 6 bases at V and 5 bases at J; junction bases unmatched: 3. The V gene's germline CDR1 is MNHEY and CDR2 SVGAGI. The CDR3 spans 14 residues. In DNA form, the CDR3 reads TGTGCCAGCAGAGGGACTAGCGGAAACAATGAGCAGTTCTTC. It codes for CASRGTSGNNEQFF.

V and J are TRBV5-1 and TRBJ1-1, with TRBD1 as a possible D gene (5 bases). The CDR3 consists of 15 residues. V was trimmed by 0 bases and J by 0 bases, leaving 9 bases between them. The V gene's germline CDR1 is SGHRS and CDR2 YFSETQ. CDR3 loop: CASSLERGMNTEAFF. CDR3 DNA sequence: TGCGCCAGCAGCTTGGAAAGGGGCATGAACACTGAAGCTTTCTTT.

V gene TRBV12-3 or TRBV12-4 combines with J gene TRBJ1-1, with a tentative D call TRBD1 (5 bases). The CDR3 has 13 amino acids. Deletions cut 6 bases from V and 4 bases from J, with 12 bases between. The CDR3 reads CASSPGFSTEAFF. Here the CDR3 DNA reads TGTGCCAGCAGCCCAGGGTTCTCCACTGAAGCTTTCTTT.

The gene calls are TRBV6-5 and TRBJ1-1; D not certain. The germline V and J ends were trimmed by 2 bases and 4 bases, with 8 bases remaining between them. Germline V lookup: CDR1 MNHEY, CDR2 SVGAGI. This CDR3 spans 13 amino acids. CDR3 nucleotide sequence: TGTGCCAGCAGTTACCTGCGGAGCACTGAAGCTTTCTTT. Protein: CASSYLRSTEAFF.

The chain couples TRBV28 to TRBJ2-7; the match to TRBD1 covers 7 bases. Germline V gene data show CDR1 as MDHEN and CDR2 as SYDVKM. V was pared by 4 bases and J by 7 bases, with 16 bases of the junction left unmatched. The CDR3 spans 16 residues. The CDR3 DNA follows: TGTGCCAGCAGTTCGACAGGGCCCTTCGAGGGTCAGGAGCAGTACTTC. Protein: CASSSTGPFEGQEQYF.

In its sample, this clone was seen a few times. In DNA, the CDR3 is TGTGCCAGCAGTTACTTTTACCGGGACAGCCAAGAGACCCAGTACTTC. It codes for CASSYFYRDSQETQYF. The rearrangement uses TRBV6-2 or TRBV6-3 and TRBJ2-5, with TRBD1 matching over 7 bases. This CDR3 is 16 amino acids long. The junction had 6 bases not matched to a gene; V was cut back by 1 base and J by 1 base. From germline, CDR1 is MNHEY and CDR2 SVGEGT.

J is TRBJ2-7 and V is TRBV9, with 14 bases aligning to TRBD2. V was clipped by 3 bases and J by 3 bases; unmatched bases: 5. This CDR3 region has 16 residues. Germline V gene sequence: CDR1 SGDLS, CDR2 YYNGEE. The DNA for the CDR3 is TGTGCCAGCAGCGAGGGGACTAGCGGGAGACTCTACGAGCAGTACTTC. It specifies CASSEGTSGRLYEQYF.

The CDR3 nucleotides are TGTGCCAGCAGTTCCCGGACTAGCGGCTACGAGCAGTACTTC. Translating gives CASSSRTSGYEQYF. The chain is built from TRBV27 and TRBJ2-7; TRBD2 matches at 10 bases. Germline V lookup: CDR1 MNHEY, CDR2 SMNVEV (reference sequence). With V trimmed by 4 bases and J by 3 bases, 3 bases remained unmatched. The CDR3 loop spans 14 amino acids.

The rearrangement joins TRBV2 to TRBJ1-6; TRBD1 aligns across 7 bases. V trimming: 7 bases; J trimming: 5 bases; junction bases outside the gene matches: 5. The CDR3 consists of 14 residues. Germline CDR1 SNHLY, CDR2 FYNNEI. The CDR3, as DNA: TGTGCCAGCAACCGACAGGGAGATAATTCACCCCTCCACTTT. It yields the protein CASNRQGDNSPLHF.

The V call is TRBV27, the J call TRBJ2-7, with 9 bases aligning to TRBD1. This CDR3 contains 16 residues. The germline CDR1 and CDR2 sequences are MNHEY and SMNVEV (reference sequence). Trimming took 5 bases from V and 6 from J; bases not matched to a gene: 14. CDR3 sequence (DNA): TGTGCCAGCAGTCGCTCCTCCGGGACAGGGTTCGGCGAGCAGTACTTC. This codes for CASSRSSGTGFGEQYF.

This clone was seen at least ten times. The chain recombines TRBV7-9 with TRBJ2-1; 8 nucleotides agree with TRBD2. Germline V gene lookup returns CDR1 SEHNR and CDR2 FQNEAQ (reference sequence). The V segment lost 5 bases and the J segment 0 bases; nucleotides outside the gene matches: 6. The CDR3 totals 16 residues. CDR3: CASSTSGGSSYNEQFF. For the CDR3, the DNA is TGTGCCAGCAGCACCAGCGGGGGAAGCTCCTACAATGAGCAGTTCTTC.

The rearrangement links TRBV18 to TRBJ2-7, with 11 bases that match TRBD2. Germline V gene sequence: CDR1 KGHSH, CDR2 LQKENI. CDR3 length: 14 amino acids. V lost 6 bases to trimming and J lost 5 bases; unmatched junction nucleotides: 6. CDR3 nucleotides: TGTGCCAGCTCGCTACTAGCGGGAGACAACGAGCAGTACTTC. This encodes CASSLLAGDNEQYF. Together with reference TRBV18 and TRBJ2-7, the CDR3 gives the full variable domain: NAGVMQNPRHLVRRRGQEARLRCSPMKGHSHVYWYRQLPEEGLKFMVYLQKENIIDESGMPKERFSAEFPKEGPSILRIQQVVRGDSAAYFCASSLLAGDNEQYFGPGTRLTVT.

The chain uses TRBV7-2 and TRBJ1-6; D is perhaps TRBD1 (5 bases). Between the trimmed V and J ends, which lost 1 base and 7 bases, there was a span of 11 bases. Looked up from germline, CDR1 is SGHTA and CDR2 is FQGNSA. The length of the CDR3 is 15 residues. The CDR3 coding sequence is TGTGCCAGCAGCTTAGAGGGACGGGGGAATTCACCCCTCCACTTT. It is translated as CASSLEGRGNSPLHF.

This clone was seen a few times. V usage is TRBV10-3 and J usage is TRBJ2-7, with D perhaps matching TRBD2 (6 bases). The CDR3 is 16 amino acids. The ends were cut back, 1 base at V and 0 bases at J, with 13 bases in the middle. The germline CDR1 and CDR2 sequences are ENHRY and SYGVKD. The CDR3 bases are TGTGCCATCAGTGAGTTGGGGACTTCTAGCTCCTACGAGCAGTACTTC. It is translated as CAISELGTSSSYEQYF.

The chain has TRBV6-2 or TRBV6-3 and TRBJ2-5, with a tentative D call TRBD1 (5 bases). This CDR3 is built from 12 residues. Trimming removed 8 bases at V and 3 bases at J, with 10 bases between. Germline CDR1 and CDR2: MNHEY and SVGEGT. CDR3 region: CASRSGKETQYF. The CDR3, as DNA: TGTGCCAGCCGTTCAGGGAAAGAGACCCAGTACTTC.

The chain couples TRBV5-1 to TRBJ1-1; D perhaps matches TRBD1 (5 bases). Germline CDR1 SGHRS, CDR2 YFSETQ. The V and J ends lost 3 bases and 6 bases respectively, with 9 bases between them. The CDR3 length is 12 residues. CDR3 bases: TGCGCCAGCAGCTCTGACAGCTCTGAAGCTTTCTTT. Amino acids: CASSSDSSEAFF.

The rearrangement links TRBV9 to TRBJ2-7, with 9 bases lining up with TRBD1. Germline V lookup: CDR1 SGDLS, CDR2 YYNGEE. V trimming: 3 bases; J trimming: 4 bases; junction bases outside the gene matches: 8. This CDR3 is built from 15 residues. CDR3 nucleotide sequence: TGTGCCAGCAGCGCAGAGGACAGGGGCGGGTACGAGCAGTACTTC. It codes for CASSAEDRGGYEQYF.

This clone was observed once. This chain links TRBV6-5 with TRBJ1-3; TRBD1 agrees at 7 bases. The germline V gene has CDR1 MNHEY and CDR2 SVGAGI. The ends lost 1 base at V and 0 bases at J; junction bases unmatched: 3. CDR3 size: 16 residues. The CDR3 reads CASSYFDRVSGNTIYF. The DNA of the CDR3 is TGTGCCAGCAGTTACTTCGACAGGGTCTCTGGAAACACCATATATTTT.

The gene calls are TRBV5-1 and TRBJ1-1, with 9 bases aligning to TRBD1. Germline loops: CDR1 SGHRS, CDR2 YFSETQ. V lost 0 bases and J lost 6; bases outside the gene matches: 6. This CDR3 is built from 15 residues. CDR3 sequence reads: CASSLVPGQGPEAFF. For the CDR3, the DNA is TGCGCCAGCAGCTTGGTCCCGGGACAGGGACCTGAAGCTTTCTTT.

The chain carries TRBV29-1 and TRBJ2-2; 8 positions agree with TRBD1. J was trimmed by 0 bases and V by 6 bases; bases with no gene match: 3. Germline loops: CDR1 SQVTM, CDR2 ANQGSEA. The CDR3 is 14 residues long. The CDR3 loop is CSVRQGSNTGELFF. The CDR3 DNA follows: TGCAGCGTCCGACAGGGGTCGAACACCGGGGAGCTGTTTTTT.

This chain uses TRBV28 with TRBJ1-4, with D uncertain. This CDR3 has 13 residues. Trimming pared 11 bases from V and 5 bases from J, leaving 15 bases between. Germline V gives CDR1 MDHEN, CDR2 SYDVKM. CDR3 residues: CAGRSGPNEKLFF. In DNA form, the CDR3 reads TGTGCCGGGCGAAGCGGGCCCAATGAAAAACTGTTTTTT.

This clone was picked up many times. This chain joins TRBV28 and TRBJ1-2, with 8 bases identical to TRBD1. The junction had 7 bases not matched to a gene; V was cut back by 11 bases and J by 2 bases. The CDR3 contains 13 residues. Looked up from germline, CDR1 is MDHEN and CDR2 is SYDVKM. DNA of the CDR3: TGTGCCTCAATGGACAGGGCCAACTATGGCTACACCTTC. Encoded protein: CASMDRANYGYTF.